Listed below are T cell receptor beta chains from one sample, sequenced in a study of shared clonotypes between healthy human individuals. Repertoires were generated with immunoSEQ multiplex PCR, while TCRdb's copy carries only in-frame clones and drops some. The data hold about 510,000 clones, with less than 96% observed a single time. Material: naive CD4+ T cells sorted from blood. The receptors derive from a woman aged 25-40 years in good health. The CDR3 runs from the conserved cysteine through the conserved F or W. For some rows the clone size is stated as once, few or many, or as a class when expanded; others skip it.

size	V	CDR3
NA	TRBV7-2	CASSSRNQNTDTQYF
NA	TRBV28	CASSLAPGGGGYTF
NA	TRBV7-9	CASSLQGGGTEAFF
NA	TRBV7-6	CASSITAGGFDDEQYF
NA	TRBV18	CASSPPGLSGELFF
NA	TRBV5-1	CASSLVPLQGLSGNTIYF
NA	TRBV15	CATSRVKDTQYF
NA	TRBV7-2	CASSLSSLYGYTF
NA	TRBV6-1	CATDASGGIEQFF
NA	TRBV2	CASSELSYEQYF
NA	TRBV10-3	CAISGANLDQGMDEKLFF
NA	TRBV19	CASSITSGSVYNEQFF
NA	TRBV11-2	CASSLVQGVRLASYEQYF
NA	TRBV6-1	CASSSRDTHNYGYTF
NA	TRBV19	CASRSPGRGGSYNEQFF
NA	TRBV11-2	CASSFFLAGPLTYEQYF
NA	TRBV6-5	CASRPPQGGVTEAFF
NA	TRBV15	CATSTRTLGTDTQYF
NA	TRBV28	CASSSGTVGEKLFF
NA	TRBV28	CASSYWDRAYSGANVLTF
NA	TRBV2	CASSSQGSTGELFF
NA	TRBV10-3	CAISQMAGTSGSNEQFF
NA	TRBV27	CASSWGYEQYF
NA	TRBV19	CASSSGQPDNEQFF
NA	TRBV30	CAWSKNGELFF
NA	TRBV19	CASTGRTYDYGYTF
NA	TRBV5-1	CASSLGVGGQPQHF
NA	TRBV7-9	CASSLTNSGGRTEAFF
once	TRBV28	CASSFSSNYEQYF
NA	TRBV30	CAWSVQSETQYF
NA	TRBV18	CASSTGSNQPQHF
NA	TRBV27	CASRRTGGYGYTF
NA	TRBV11-2	CASSLELNTEAFF
NA	TRBV28	CASSRRTGRALAKNIQYF
NA	TRBV30	CAWSDTGTGANYEQYF
NA	TRBV28	CASSFGYEQYF
NA	TRBV19	CASSIAPTSGVGADTQYF
NA	TRBV19	CASSRGHRDVYGYTF
NA	TRBV5-1	CASSLLAGAYNEQFF
NA	TRBV28	CASSPLTGADYEQYF
NA	TRBV5-1	CASSAGRTTGELFF
NA	TRBV28	CASNVNPLLGGYEQYF
NA	TRBV29-1	CSVKGTVHLEGGYTF
NA	TRBV7-2	CASSLTGAPYEQYF
NA	TRBV6-5	CASSYSVVGTSYEQYF
NA	TRBV27	CASSTRPPYEQYF
NA	TRBV23-1	CASGGQGIYEQYF
few	TRBV5-6	CASITDPSYEQYF
NA	TRBV20-1	CSARAEKLFF
NA	TRBV19	CASRNPGEKLFF
once	TRBV2	CASSPTGQGHEQYF
NA	TRBV18	CASSHDRGYEQYF
NA	TRBV5-1	CASSSTTSGADEQYF
NA	TRBV18	CASSPVNTGELFF